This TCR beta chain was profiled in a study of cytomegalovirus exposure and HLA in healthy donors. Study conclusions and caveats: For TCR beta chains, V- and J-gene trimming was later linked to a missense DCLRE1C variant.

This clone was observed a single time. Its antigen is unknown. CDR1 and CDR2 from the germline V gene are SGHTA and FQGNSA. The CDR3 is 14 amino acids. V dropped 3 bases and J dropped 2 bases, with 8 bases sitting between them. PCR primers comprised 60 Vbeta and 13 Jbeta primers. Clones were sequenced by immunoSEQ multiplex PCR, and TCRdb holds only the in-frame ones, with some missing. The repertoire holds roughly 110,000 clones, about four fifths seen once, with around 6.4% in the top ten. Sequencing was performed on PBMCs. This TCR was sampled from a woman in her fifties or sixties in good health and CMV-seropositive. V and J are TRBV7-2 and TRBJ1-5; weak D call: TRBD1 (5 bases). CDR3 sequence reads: CASSLGGGNQPQHF. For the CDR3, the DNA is TGTGCCAGCAGCTTGGGAGGGGGCAATCAGCCCCAGCATTTT. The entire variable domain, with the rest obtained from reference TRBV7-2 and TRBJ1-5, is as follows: GAGVSQSPSNKVTEKGKDVELRCDPISGHTALYWYRQSLGQGLEFLIYFQGNSAPDKSGLPSDRFSAERTGGSVSTLTIQRTQQEDSAVYLCASSLGGGNQPQHFGDGTRLSIL.